These 7 T cell receptor beta chains came from one sample sequenced in a study of human T cells and chemical hapten exposure. Each CDR3 protein is one row after TCRdb ran MiXCR on the RACE reads. Seen here are tens of thousands of distinct CDR3 sequences, around 7% observed once, and the top ten hold more than 1.5%. Specified time point: pre-sensitization, week 0. Documented treatment: therapeutic diphenylcyclopropenone sensitization with weekly scalp DPC. The sample in question was whole blood, obtained in connection with sensitization to the hapten diphenylcyclopropenone (DPC). These receptors all come from a woman aged 30 to 39 with alopecia areata. Some clones in this sample may be carry-over from other donors' samples.

Regarding this clonotype: One base away lies a much larger clone, so this may be a sequencing read error. The chain is built from TRBV7-9 and TRBJ2-2; 9 bases fit TRBD1. Germline assignment: CDR1 SEHNR and CDR2 FQNEAQ (reference sequence). J lost 4 bases, V lost 6 bases, and 6 bases had no gene match. This CDR3 spans 15 amino acids. The CDR3: CASRLQGATTGELFF. CDR3 in DNA: TGTGCCAGCAGACTACAGGGGGCGACCACCGGGGAGCTGTTTTTT.

In this sample, this clonotype turned up many times. This rearrangement joins TRBV13 to TRBJ2-7; the D is unclear. The CDR3 covers 17 residues. Per the germline V gene, CDR1 is PRHDT and CDR2 is FYEKMQ (reference sequence). With 5 bases removed from V and 3 bases from J, the gap between germline ends came to 23 bases. CDR3 sequence (DNA): TGTGCCAGCAGCCCGAGACCGATAGGCCAAACTATCTACGAGCAGTACTTC. Its translation: CASSPRPIGQTIYEQYF. The whole variable domain, remainder taken from reference TRBV13 and TRBJ2-7, is AAGVIQSPRHLIKEKRETATLKCYPIPRHDTVYWYQQGPGQDPQFLISFYEKMQSDKGSIPDRFSAQQFSDYHSELNMSSLELGDSALYFCASSPRPIGQTIYEQYFGPGTRLTVT.

This clonotype has more than one count but fewer than ten. V is TRBV30 and J is TRBJ1-1; D is unresolved. V lost 2 bases, J lost 6 bases, and 16 bases lay in between. The germline V gene has CDR1 GTSNPN and CDR2 SVGIG (reference sequence). This CDR3 contains 14 residues. CDR3 bases: TGTGCCTGGAGTTCTGGACTGGGTAGCGCTGAAGCTTTCTTT. This gives the protein CAWSSGLGSAEAFF. The full variable domain, rest sourced from reference TRBV30 and TRBJ1-1, is SQTIHQWPATLVQPVGSPLSLECTVEGTSNPNLYWYRQAAGRGLQLLFYSVGIGQISSEVPQNLSASRPQDRQFILSSKKLLLSDSGFYLCAWSSGLGSAEAFFGQGTRLTVV.

This clonotype was seen at least ten times. CDR3 residues: CASSTNPTSSGYF. The CDR3 DNA reads as TGTGCCAGCAGCACAAACCCTACCAGTAGTGGTTACTTC. The chain carries TRBV5-4 and TRBJ2-7; no reliable D call. V lost 4 bases, J lost 13 bases, and 21 bases lay in between. This CDR3 comprises 13 residues. Germline V gives CDR1 SGHNT, CDR2 YYREEE (reference sequence).

In this sample, this clonotype turned up many times. The V and J genes are TRBV11-2 and TRBJ2-3; possible D gene TRBD2, 5 bases. Germline V gene data show CDR1 as SGHAT and CDR2 as FQNNGV. The CDR3 has 15 residues. The ends were cut back, 2 bases at V and 3 bases at J, with 12 bases in the middle. CDR3 in amino acids: CASSLTGRGTDTQYF. The CDR3 DNA is TGTGCCAGCAGCTTAACGGGCCGGGGTACAGATACGCAGTATTTT.

This clonotype was found many times. V is TRBV13 and J is TRBJ2-6; D might be TRBD1 or TRBD2, each matching 6 bases. The V gene lost 1 base and the J gene lost 1 base, with 32 bases spanning the gap. From germline, CDR1 is PRHDT and CDR2 FYEKMQ (reference sequence). The CDR3 is made up of 24 amino acids. In DNA, the CDR3 is TGTGCCAGCAGCTTAGTGGACCACCGTCAGGGGAGGCAAAGTTCCTTTTCTGGGGCCAACGTCCTGACTTTC. Protein sequence: CASSLVDHRQGRQSSFSGANVLTF.

This clonotype was detected a few times. The chain has TRBV20-1 and TRBJ2-7, with D uncertain. The CDR3 has 12 amino acids. Trimming took off 4 bases at V and 3 bases at J, with 10 bases between the two ends. Germline CDR1 and CDR2: DFQATT and SNEGSKA (reference sequence). DNA for the CDR3: TGCAGTGCTACCCTGGGCGGCTACGAGCAGTACTTC. Its translation: CSATLGGYEQYF.